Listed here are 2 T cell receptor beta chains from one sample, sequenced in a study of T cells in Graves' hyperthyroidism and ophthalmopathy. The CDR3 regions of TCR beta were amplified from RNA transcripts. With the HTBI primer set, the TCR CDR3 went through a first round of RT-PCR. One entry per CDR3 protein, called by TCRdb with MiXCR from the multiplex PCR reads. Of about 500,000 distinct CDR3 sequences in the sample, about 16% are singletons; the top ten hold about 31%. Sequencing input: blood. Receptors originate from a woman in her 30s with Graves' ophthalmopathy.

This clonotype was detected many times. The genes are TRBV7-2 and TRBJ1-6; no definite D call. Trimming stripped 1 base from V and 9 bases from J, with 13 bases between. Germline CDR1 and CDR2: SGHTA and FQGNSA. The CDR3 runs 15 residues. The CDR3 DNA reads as TGTGCCAGCAGCTTAGTATCCCCGGATAGTTCACCCCTCCACTTT. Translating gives CASSLVSPDSSPLHF. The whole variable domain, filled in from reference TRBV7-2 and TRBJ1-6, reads GAGVSQSPSNKVTEKGKDVELRCDPISGHTALYWYRQSLGQGLEFLIYFQGNSAPDKSGLPSDRFSAERTGGSVSTLTIQRTQQEDSAVYLCASSLVSPDSSPLHFGNGTRLTVT.

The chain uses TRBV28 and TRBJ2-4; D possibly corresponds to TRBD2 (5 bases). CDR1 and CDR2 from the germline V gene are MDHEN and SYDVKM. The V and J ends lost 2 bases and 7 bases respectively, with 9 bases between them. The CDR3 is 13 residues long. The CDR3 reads CASSLMGGNIQYF. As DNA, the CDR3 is TGTGCCAGCAGTTTAATGGGCGGGAACATTCAGTACTTC.